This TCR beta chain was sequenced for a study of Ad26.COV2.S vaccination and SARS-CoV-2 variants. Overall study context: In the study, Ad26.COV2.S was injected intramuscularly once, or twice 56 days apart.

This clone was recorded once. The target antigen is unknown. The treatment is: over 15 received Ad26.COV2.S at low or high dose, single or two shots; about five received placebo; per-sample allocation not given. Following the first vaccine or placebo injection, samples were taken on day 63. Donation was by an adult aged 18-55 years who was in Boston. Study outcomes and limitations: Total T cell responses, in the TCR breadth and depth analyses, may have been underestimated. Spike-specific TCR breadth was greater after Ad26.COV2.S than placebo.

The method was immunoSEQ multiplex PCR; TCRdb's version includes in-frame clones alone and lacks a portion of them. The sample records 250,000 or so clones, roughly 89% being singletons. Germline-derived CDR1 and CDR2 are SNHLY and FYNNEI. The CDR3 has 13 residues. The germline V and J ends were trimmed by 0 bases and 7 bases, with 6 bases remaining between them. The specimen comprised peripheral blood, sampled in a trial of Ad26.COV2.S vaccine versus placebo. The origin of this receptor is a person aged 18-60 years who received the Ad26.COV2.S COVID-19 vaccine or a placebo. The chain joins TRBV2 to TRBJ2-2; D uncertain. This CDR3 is CASSEALDGELFF. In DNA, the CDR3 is TGTGCCAGCAGTGAAGCGCTAGACGGGGAGCTGTTTTTT.